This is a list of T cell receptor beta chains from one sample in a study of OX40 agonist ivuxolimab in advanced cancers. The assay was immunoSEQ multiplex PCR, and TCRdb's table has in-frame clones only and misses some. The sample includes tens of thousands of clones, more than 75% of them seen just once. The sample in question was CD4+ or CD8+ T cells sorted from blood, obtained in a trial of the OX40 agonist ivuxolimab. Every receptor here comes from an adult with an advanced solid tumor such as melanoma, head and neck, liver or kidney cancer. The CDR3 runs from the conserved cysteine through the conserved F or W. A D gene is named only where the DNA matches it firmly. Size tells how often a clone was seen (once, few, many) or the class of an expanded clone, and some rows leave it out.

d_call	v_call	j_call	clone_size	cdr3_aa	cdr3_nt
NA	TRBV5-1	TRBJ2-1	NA	CASSFGQGVRSSYNEQFF	TGCGCCAGCAGCTTCGGGCAGGGTGTTCGGAGCTCCTACAATGAGCAGTTCTTC
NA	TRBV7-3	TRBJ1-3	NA	CASSPTGTSGNTIYF	TGTGCCAGCAGCCCCACAGGGACCTCTGGAAACACCATATATTTT
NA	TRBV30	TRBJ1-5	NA	CAWKREGLGNQPQHF	TGTGCCTGGAAAAGGGAGGGGCTCGGCAATCAGCCCCAGCATTTT
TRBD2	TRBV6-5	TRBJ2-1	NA	CASSYFQTSGKDEQFF	TGTGCCAGCAGTTACTTCCAGACTAGCGGGAAGGATGAGCAGTTCTTC
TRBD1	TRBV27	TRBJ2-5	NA	CASSLLGDRGQETQYF	TGTGCCAGCAGTTTATTAGGTGACAGGGGGCAAGAGACCCAGTACTTC
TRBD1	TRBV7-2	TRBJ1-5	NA	CASSLGTGKGNQPQHF	TGTGCCAGCAGCCTCGGGACAGGGAAAGGAAATCAGCCCCAGCATTTT
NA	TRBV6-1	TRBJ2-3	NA	CASKTIPSTDTQYF	TGTGCCAGCAAAACTATCCCTAGCACAGATACGCAGTATTTT
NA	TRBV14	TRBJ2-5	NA	CASSQMGLGRRETQYF	TGTGCCAGCAGCCAAATGGGCTTAGGCAGGCGGGAGACCCAGTACTTC
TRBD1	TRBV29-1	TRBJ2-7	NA	CSVRPGTGYEQYF	TGCAGCGTCCGACCCGGGACAGGCTACGAGCAGTACTTC
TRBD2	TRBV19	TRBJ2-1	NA	CASSTRLAVLF	TGTGCCAGTAGTACCCGACTAGCTGTACTCTTC
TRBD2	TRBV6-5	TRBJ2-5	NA	CASSYGLAGGGETQYF	TGTGCCAGCAGTTACGGACTAGCGGGAGGGGGGGAGACCCAGTACTTC
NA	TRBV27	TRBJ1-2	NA	CASSLSRGGLDGYTF	TGTGCCAGCAGTTTATCGCGGGGGGGCCTCGATGGCTACACCTTC
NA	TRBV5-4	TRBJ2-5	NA	CASSSSYLGETQYF	TGTGCCAGCAGCTCCTCATACCTGGGGGAGACCCAGTACTTC
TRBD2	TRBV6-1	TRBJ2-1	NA	CASTFWAGAGNEQFF	TGTGCCAGCACCTTTTGGGCGGGAGCGGGCAATGAGCAGTTCTTC
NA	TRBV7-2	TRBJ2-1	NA	CASSLPGAEWGYNEQFF	TGTGCCAGCAGCCTTCCTGGAGCGGAATGGGGGTACAATGAGCAGTTCTTC
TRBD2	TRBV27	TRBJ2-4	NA	CASSLTPGTSGEFDRIQYF	TGTGCCAGCAGTCTCACCCCCGGGACTAGCGGGGAATTTGACCGCATTCAGTACTTC
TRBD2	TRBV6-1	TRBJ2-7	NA	CASTLGSGSVYEQYF	TGTGCCAGCACCCTTGGGAGCGGGAGTGTCTACGAGCAGTACTTC
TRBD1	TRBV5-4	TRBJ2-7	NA	CASGLGQGGSYEQYF	TGTGCCAGCGGACTCGGACAGGGGGGCTCCTACGAGCAGTACTTC
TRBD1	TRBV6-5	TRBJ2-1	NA	CASSQVRTGQFF	TGTGCCAGCAGTCAAGTCAGGACAGGGCAGTTCTTC
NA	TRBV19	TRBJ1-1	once	CASSRQVRGNTEAFF	TGTGCCAGTAGTAGACAGGTCCGCGGGAACACTGAAGCTTTCTTT
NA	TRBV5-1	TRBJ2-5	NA	CASSPVGETQYF	TGCGCCAGCAGCCCCGTTGGGGAGACCCAGTACTTC
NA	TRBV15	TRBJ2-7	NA	CATSRDSSDSYEQYF	TGTGCCACCAGCAGAGATTCGTCGGACTCCTACGAGCAGTACTTC
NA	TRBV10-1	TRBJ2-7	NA	CASSESASLLYEQYF	TGCGCCAGCAGTGAGTCGGCTTCCCTGCTCTACGAGCAGTACTTC
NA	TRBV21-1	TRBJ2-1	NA	CASSNPGPSYNEQFF	TGTGCCAGCAGCAACCCCGGGCCTTCCTACAATGAGCAGTTCTTC
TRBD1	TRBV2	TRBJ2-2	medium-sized	CASSYGTGGTGELFF	TGTGCCAGCAGTTACGGGACAGGGGGCACCGGGGAGCTGTTTTTT
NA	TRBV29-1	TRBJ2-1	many	CSARLGFSNEQFF	TGCAGCGCGAGATTGGGGTTTAGCAATGAGCAGTTCTTC
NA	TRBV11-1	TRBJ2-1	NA	CASSLVGDSFNEQFF	TGTGCCAGCAGCTTAGTCGGGGACTCTTTCAATGAGCAGTTCTTC
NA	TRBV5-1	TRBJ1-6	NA	CASSLDGRYSPLHF	TGCGCCAGCAGCTTGGACGGAAGATATTCACCCCTCCACTTT
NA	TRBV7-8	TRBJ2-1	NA	CASSKGLGGNEQFF	TGTGCCAGCAGCAAGGGCCTGGGAGGTAATGAGCAGTTCTTC
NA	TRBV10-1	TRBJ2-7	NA	CASSPDGTPYEQYF	TGCGCCAGCAGCCCCGACGGTACCCCCTACGAGCAGTACTTC
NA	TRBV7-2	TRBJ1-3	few	CASSSVRGVGNTIYF	TGTGCCAGCAGCTCGGTCAGGGGTGTTGGGAACACCATATATTTT
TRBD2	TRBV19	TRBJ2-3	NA	CASSNPRLAGVDTQYF	TGTGCCAGTAGCAACCCCCGACTAGCGGGAGTAGATACGCAGTATTTT
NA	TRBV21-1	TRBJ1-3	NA	CASSLELATNARNTIYF	TGTGCCAGCAGTTTAGAGCTAGCTACAAACGCACGAAACACCATATATTTT
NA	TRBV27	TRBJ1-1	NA	CATPRWGAENTEAFF	TGTGCCACCCCCAGATGGGGGGCAGAGAACACTGAAGCTTTCTTT
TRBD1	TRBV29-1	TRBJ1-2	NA	CSVDRADYGYTF	TGCAGCGTGGACAGGGCGGACTATGGCTACACCTTC
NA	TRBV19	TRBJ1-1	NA	CASNPPGGANTEAFF	TGTGCCAGCAATCCCCCGGGGGGAGCGAACACTGAAGCTTTCTTT
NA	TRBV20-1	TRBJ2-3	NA	CSAKQGDTQYF	TGCAGTGCAAAACAAGGGGATACGCAGTATTTT
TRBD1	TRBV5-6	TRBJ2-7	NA	CASSHRDRGRSGPYEQYF	TGTGCCAGCAGTCACCGGGACAGGGGGCGGTCTGGCCCCTACGAGCAGTACTTC
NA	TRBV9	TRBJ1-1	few	CASSVVGANTEAFF	TGTGCCAGCAGCGTAGTTGGGGCAAACACTGAAGCTTTCTTT
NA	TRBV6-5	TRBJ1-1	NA	CASSYLGNTEAFF	TGTGCCAGCAGTTATCTCGGAAACACTGAAGCTTTCTTT
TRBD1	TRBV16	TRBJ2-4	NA	CASSQYWRTGENIQYF	TGTGCCAGCAGCCAATACTGGAGGACAGGGGAAAACATTCAGTACTTC
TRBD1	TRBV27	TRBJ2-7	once	CASTQYPDRVHYEQYF	TGTGCCAGCACTCAGTACCCCGACAGGGTTCACTACGAGCAGTACTTC
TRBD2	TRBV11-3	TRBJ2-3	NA	CASSPRGAGPGTDTQYF	TGTGCCAGCAGCCCACGGGGAGCGGGGCCCGGGACAGATACGCAGTATTTT
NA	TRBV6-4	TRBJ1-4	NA	CASRTLEKLFF	TGTGCCAGCAGGACCCTTGAAAAACTGTTTTTT
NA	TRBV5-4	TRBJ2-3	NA	CASSLRGASTDTQYF	TGTGCCAGCAGCTTGAGGGGGGCTAGCACAGATACGCAGTATTTT
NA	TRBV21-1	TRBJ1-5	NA	CASRHRVHWHHQPQHF	TGTGCCAGCAGACACCGGGTACATTGGCATCATCAGCCCCAGCATTTT
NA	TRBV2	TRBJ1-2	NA	CASSADSNYGYTF	TGTGCCAGCAGTGCCGACAGCAACTATGGCTACACCTTC
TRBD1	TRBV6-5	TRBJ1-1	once	CASSRDRGPFTEAFF	TGTGCCAGCAGTCGGGACAGGGGGCCGTTCACTGAAGCTTTCTTT
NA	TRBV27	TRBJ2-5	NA	CASSQSRGETQYF	TGTGCCAGCAGCCAGAGCCGGGGCGAGACCCAGTACTTC
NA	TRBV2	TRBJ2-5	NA	CASSEGRQTYQETQYF	TGTGCCAGCAGTGAAGGGAGGCAGACATACCAAGAGACCCAGTACTTC
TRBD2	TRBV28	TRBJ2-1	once	CASSVTSGRAHEQFF	TGTGCCAGCAGTGTAACTAGCGGGAGGGCCCATGAGCAGTTCTTC
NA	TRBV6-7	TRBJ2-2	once	CASERGGELFF	TGTGCCAGCGAACGGGGCGGGGAGCTGTTTTTT
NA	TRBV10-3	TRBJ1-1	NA	CAISESGGVNTEAFF	TGTGCCATCAGTGAGTCGGGGGGGGTGAACACTGAAGCTTTCTTT
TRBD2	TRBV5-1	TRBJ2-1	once	CASSSTGTSGRSYNEQFF	TGCGCCAGCAGCTCGACTGGGACTAGCGGGAGGTCCTACAATGAGCAGTTCTTC
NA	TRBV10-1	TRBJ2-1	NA	CASSGRESYNEQFF	TGCGCCAGCAGTGGACGGGAATCCTACAATGAGCAGTTCTTC
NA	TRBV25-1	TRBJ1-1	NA	CASSGYEFKDTEAFF	TGTGCCAGCAGTGGTTACGAGTTTAAGGACACTGAAGCTTTCTTT
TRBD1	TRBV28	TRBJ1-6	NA	CATRRTGAIGVSSPLHF	TGTGCCACCCGAAGGACAGGGGCGATAGGTGTGTCTTCACCCCTCCACTTT
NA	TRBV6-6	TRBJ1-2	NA	CASSPLDGSYGYTF	TGTGCCAGCAGTCCCCTGGACGGAAGCTATGGCTACACCTTC